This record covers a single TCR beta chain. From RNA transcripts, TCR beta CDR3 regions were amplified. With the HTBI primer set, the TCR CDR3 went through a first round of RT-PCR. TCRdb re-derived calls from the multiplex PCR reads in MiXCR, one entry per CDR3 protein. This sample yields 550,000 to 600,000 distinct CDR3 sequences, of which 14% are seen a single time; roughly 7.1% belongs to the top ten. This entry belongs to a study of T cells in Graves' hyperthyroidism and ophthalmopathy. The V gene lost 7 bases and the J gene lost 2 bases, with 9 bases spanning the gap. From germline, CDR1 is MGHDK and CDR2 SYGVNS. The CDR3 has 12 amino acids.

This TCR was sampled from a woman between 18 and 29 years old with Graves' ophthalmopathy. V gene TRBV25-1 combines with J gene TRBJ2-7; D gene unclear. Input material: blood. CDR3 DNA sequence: TGTGCCAGCATCATCACCACCTACGAGCAGTACTTC. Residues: CASIITTYEQYF.